These 17 T cell receptor beta chains came from one sample sequenced in a study of T cell responses to AZD1222 COVID-19 vaccine. TCRdb keeps only in-frame clones here, not all; method: immunoSEQ multiplex PCR. Of about 45,000 clones in the sample, roughly 75% were seen once. This material consisted of peripheral blood, taken on day 0 of AZD1222 vaccination. Source of these receptors: an adult in good health.

The CDR3 loop is CASRGGRESPLHF. The CDR3 DNA sequence: TGTGCCAGCAGGGGGGGTCGAGAATCACCCCTCCACTTT. The V gene is TRBV12-3 or TRBV12-4, the J gene TRBJ1-6; D is perhaps TRBD1 (5 bases). The CDR3 covers 13 residues. Trimming removed 6 bases from V and 10 bases from J, with 13 bases in between.

V is TRBV7-9 and J is TRBJ1-4, with D possibly matching TRBD1 (6 bases). Trimming cost V 1 base and J 5 bases, with 8 bases left between them. The germline CDR1 and CDR2 sequences are SEHNR and FQNEAQ (reference sequence). The CDR3 is 14 amino acids. CDR3 coding DNA: TGTGCCAGCAGCTTAGAGGGGGGGAATGAAAAACTGTTTTTT. As protein: CASSLEGGNEKLFF.

This clone was observed a handful of times. The chain uses TRBV28 and TRBJ1-5; D is possibly TRBD1 (5 bases). V gave up 5 bases and J gave up 7 bases, with 12 bases separating them. The CDR3 is made up of 13 amino acids. CDR1 and CDR2 (germline): MDHEN, SYDVKM. In nucleotides, the CDR3 is TGTGCCAGCAGTCAGGGTATTTGGCAGCCCCAGCATTTT. It encodes CASSQGIWQPQHF. The complete variable domain, with remaining parts taken from reference TRBV28 and TRBJ1-5, reads DVKVTQSSRYLVKRTGEKVFLECVQDMDHENMFWYRQDPGLGLRLIYFSYDVKMKEKGDIPEGYSVSREKKERFSLILESASTNQTSMYLCASSQGIWQPQHFGDGTRLSIL.

J is TRBJ2-2 and V is TRBV18, with TRBD2 as a possible D gene (5 bases). Germline assignment: CDR1 KGHSH and CDR2 LQKENI. The V and J ends lost 1 base and 4 bases respectively, with 10 bases between them. This CDR3 spans 15 amino acids. The CDR3 bases are TGTGCCAGCTCACCACTCGGGGTGCGCACCGGGGAGCTGTTTTTT. Encoded protein: CASSPLGVRTGELFF.

This clone was detected only once. This chain joins TRBV4-2 and TRBJ2-4, with D perhaps matching TRBD2 (6 bases). V was pared by 4 bases and J by 0 bases, with 13 bases between. The V gene's germline CDR1 is LGHNA and CDR2 YNFKEQ. This CDR3 is 16 amino acids long. The CDR3 loop reads CASSPGLGGAKNIQYF. CDR3 nucleotides: TGTGCCAGCAGCCCAGGGCTGGGGGGAGCCAAAAACATTCAGTACTTC.

The CDR3 sequence: CASSLSPDSYEQYF. CDR3 bases: TGTGCCAGCAGCTTAAGTCCAGATTCCTACGAGCAGTACTTC. The chain has TRBV11-3 and TRBJ2-7; no definite D call. Germline V gives CDR1 SGHNT, CDR2 YENEEA. Between the trimmed V and J ends, which lost 2 bases and 1 base, there was a span of 9 bases. CDR3 length: 14 residues. The full variable domain, its missing parts supplied by reference TRBV11-3 and TRBJ2-7, is EAGVVQSPRYKIIEKKQPVAFWCNPISGHNTLYWYLQNLGQGPELLIRYENEEAVDDSQLPKDRFSAERLKGVDSTLKIQPAELGDSAVYLCASSLSPDSYEQYFGPGTRLTVT.

V usage is TRBV7-2 and J usage is TRBJ2-3; D may be TRBD2 (7 bases). Germline V lookup: CDR1 SGHTA, CDR2 FQGNSA. Trimming stripped 3 bases from V and 5 bases from J, with 21 bases between. The CDR3 is made up of 17 amino acids. For the CDR3, the DNA is TGTGCCAGCAGCTTTTTGGGAGGGGGGCCGGATGGAGATACGCAGTATTTT. This encodes CASSFLGGGPDGDTQYF.

The chain carries TRBV10-3 and TRBJ1-2; D gene uncertain. There are 14 residues in the CDR3. CDR1 is ENHRY, CDR2 SYGVKD, per germline. Trimming left V 3 bases short and J 4 bases short, with 12 bases between. The CDR3 here is CAISDIEVRYGYTF. CDR3 in DNA: TGTGCCATCAGTGATATTGAGGTGCGCTATGGCTACACCTTC.

CDR3 DNA sequence: TGTGCCTGGAGTGTACGGGGGAGCGCGGGCAATCAGCCCCAGCATTTT. Translated, it gives CAWSVRGSAGNQPQHF. This chain uses TRBV30 with TRBJ1-5; TRBD1 is a possible D gene (5 bases). CDR1 is GTSNPN, CDR2 SVGIG, per germline (reference sequence). The CDR3 is 16 residues long. Deletions cut 0 bases from V and 2 bases from J, with 14 bases between.

The genes are TRBV9 and TRBJ1-1; perhaps TRBD1 as D (5 bases). Germline-derived CDR1 and CDR2 are SGDLS and YYNGEE. The CDR3 sequence is 14 residues long. Trimming took off 3 bases at V and 0 bases at J, with 9 bases between the two ends. The CDR3 region is CASSGGQLNTEAFF. The DNA of the CDR3 is TGTGCCAGCAGCGGAGGACAATTGAACACTGAAGCTTTCTTT.

This clone was detected only once. V and J are TRBV7-2 and TRBJ1-6, with D hard to call. Trimming left V 1 base short and J 10 bases short, with 2 bases between. The CDR3 sequence is 11 residues long. Germline V gene data show CDR1 as SGHTA and CDR2 as FQGNSA. The CDR3 DNA sequence: TGTGCCAGCAGCTTAGGGTCACCCCTCCACTTT. It specifies CASSLGSPLHF.

The V call is TRBV7-2, the J call TRBJ1-1; D not certain. Germline V gene data show CDR1 as SGHTA and CDR2 as FQGNSA. The CDR3 runs to 12 residues. The V end was cut by 0 bases, the J end by 7 bases, with 6 bases between. The CDR3 DNA is TGTGCCAGCAGCTTAGCTGTCGGTGAAGCTTTCTTT. It encodes CASSLAVGEAFF.

V is TRBV5-4 and J is TRBJ2-7, with 12 bases that match TRBD1. Germline V gene sequence: CDR1 SGHNT, CDR2 YYREEE (reference sequence). CDR3 size: 13 residues. The V segment lost 3 bases and the J segment 6 bases; nucleotides outside the gene matches: 1. The CDR3 DNA reads TGTGCCAGCAGCTGGGACAGGGGGCTCGAGCAGTACTTC. Translation: CASSWDRGLEQYF.

The J gene is TRBJ1-5, the V gene TRBV3-1 (or the pseudogene TRBV3-2), with D unresolved. V lost 1 base to trimming and J lost 4 bases, with 11 bases between them. CDR3 length: 15 residues. CDR1 and CDR2 from the germline V gene are LGHDT and YNNKEL (reference sequence). The CDR3 loop is CASSQAPAENQPQHF. CDR3 DNA sequence: TGTGCCAGCAGCCAAGCCCCGGCCGAAAATCAGCCCCAGCATTTT.

The rearrangement uses TRBV19 and TRBJ1-1, with D maybe TRBD1 (5 bases). Germline values: CDR1 LNHDA, CDR2 SQIVND (reference sequence). The CDR3 spans 14 residues. V was cut by 7 bases and J by 4 bases, with 16 bases left in between. Here the CDR3 DNA reads TGTGCCAGTAAAATATGGGGGATTGGCACTGAAGCTTTCTTT. It codes for CASKIWGIGTEAFF.

CDR3 sequence reads: CASSLDWGGSYEQYF. DNA of the CDR3: TGTGCCAGCAGCTTAGATTGGGGCGGTTCCTACGAGCAGTACTTC. This chain links TRBV7-9 with TRBJ2-7; D is perhaps TRBD1 (5 bases). CDR3 length: 15 amino acids. V dropped 1 base and J dropped 1 base, with 11 bases sitting between them. Germline V gene lookup returns CDR1 SEHNR and CDR2 FQNEAQ (reference sequence).

This sequence joins TRBV5-6 and TRBJ2-7; D is uncertain. V dropped 0 bases and J dropped 0 bases, with 4 bases sitting between them. Germline CDR1 SGHDT, CDR2 YYEEEE. CDR3 length equals 13 residues. CDR3 sequence reads: CASSLDVSYEQYF. The CDR3 nucleotides read TGTGCCAGCAGCTTGGATGTCTCCTACGAGCAGTACTTC.